This T cell receptor (beta chain) derives from a study of cytotoxic CD8 clonotypes in ibrutinib-treated CLL. Across the study: On average, each sample had 255,043 productive templates and 96,000 or so productive rearrangements.

Study results and limitations: Pretreatment clonality was elevated relative to age-matched healthy donors and paralleled circulating CD8+ T-cell counts. Shared public clonotypes were rare, and on treatment they either got smaller or stayed the same. Whereas clonality rose at ibrutinib response, it declined toward baseline at progression.

Germline assignment: CDR1 LGHNA and CDR2 YNFKEQ. Trimming removed 1 base from V and 6 bases from J, with 15 bases in between. This CDR3 has 15 residues. Repertoires were generated with immunoSEQ multiplex PCR, while TCRdb's copy carries only in-frame clones and drops some. The sample carries hundreds of thousands of clones, around four fifths recorded once. Regarding this clone: Its antigen is currently unknown.

The rearrangement joins TRBV4-2 to TRBJ1-2; weak D call: TRBD1 (5 bases). This sample comprised PBMCs, obtained before ibrutinib treatment. The source is a human donor with chronic lymphocytic leukemia. The CDR3 bases are TGTGCCAGCAGCCAAGGAGTCCCAGGGTCTAATGGCTACACCTTC. Its protein is CASSQGVPGSNGYTF.